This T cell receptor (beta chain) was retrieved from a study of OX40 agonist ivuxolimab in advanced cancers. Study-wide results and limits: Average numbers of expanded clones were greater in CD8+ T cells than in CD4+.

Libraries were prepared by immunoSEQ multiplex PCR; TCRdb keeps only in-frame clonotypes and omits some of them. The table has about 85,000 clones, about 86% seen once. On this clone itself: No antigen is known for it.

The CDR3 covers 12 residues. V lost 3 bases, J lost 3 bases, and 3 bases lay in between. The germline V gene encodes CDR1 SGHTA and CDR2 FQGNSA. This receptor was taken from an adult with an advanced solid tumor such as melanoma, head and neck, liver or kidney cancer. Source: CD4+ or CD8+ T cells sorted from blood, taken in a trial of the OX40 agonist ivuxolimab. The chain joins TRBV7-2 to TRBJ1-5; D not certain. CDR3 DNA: TGTGCCAGCAGCTTCCCCAATCAGCCCCAGCATTTT. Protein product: CASSFPNQPQHF.